The subject of this entry is one TCR beta chain. Its antigen remains unidentified. Libraries were prepared by immunoSEQ multiplex PCR; TCRdb keeps only in-frame clonotypes and omits some of them. The sample has tens of thousands of clones; about nine tenths are singletons. The sample is drawn from a study of OX40 agonist ivuxolimab in advanced cancers. Study information: The dose-escalation cohort was about 83% male, with a mean age of about 56 years, ranging about 23 to 79.

Findings of the study overall: With doses of 0.1-3.0 mg/kg, partial responders showed among the lowest clonal expansion.

The CDR3 is 12 residues long. CDR1 LNHDA and CDR2 SQIVND come from the germline V gene (reference sequence). Trimming took 8 bases from V and 3 from J, leaving 8 bases between them. The sample was CD4+ or CD8+ T cells sorted from blood, taken in a trial of the OX40 agonist ivuxolimab. The chain employs TRBV19 and TRBJ1-5; D gene unclear. The sequence came from an adult with an advanced solid tumor such as melanoma, head and neck, liver or kidney cancer. The DNA of the CDR3 is TGTGCCAGTGATATGAACAATCAGCCCCAGCATTTT. Translating gives CASDMNNQPQHF.